These 28 T cell receptor beta chains share one sample of origin, sequenced in a study of blood T cell repertoires in COVID-19. Clones were read by immunoSEQ multiplex PCR, and TCRdb kept only the in-frame ones, dropping some. The table includes roughly 150,000 clones, around four fifths detected once. Sequenced sample: peripheral blood. The receptor set was obtained from a woman older than 75 with acute or convalescent COVID-19.

This clone came up a few times. The chain employs TRBV5-6 and TRBJ1-6; no clear D. This CDR3 spans 14 amino acids. Germline values: CDR1 SGHDT, CDR2 YYEEEE. V lost 1 base to trimming and J lost 4 bases, with 6 bases between them. CDR3 residues: CASSLFPYNSPLHF. CDR3 nucleotides: TGTGCCAGCAGCTTGTTTCCGTATAATTCACCCCTCCACTTT.

This clone has just a few counts. The rearrangement joins TRBV7-3 to TRBJ1-2; a weak D match, TRBD1 (6 bases). Deletions cut 4 bases from V and 8 bases from J, with 14 bases between. Per the germline V gene, CDR1 is SGHTA and CDR2 is FQGTGA. The CDR3 has 13 residues. CDR3: CASSSTRQAGYTF. CDR3 DNA sequence: TGTGCCAGCAGCTCCACTCGACAGGCGGGCTACACCTTC.

The CDR3 reads CASSFDPGQGYEQYF. The CDR3 DNA reads TGTGCCAGCAGCTTCGACCCGGGACAGGGGTACGAGCAGTACTTC. The rearrangement uses TRBV7-9 and TRBJ2-7, with 10 bases fitting TRBD1. Germline CDR1 SEHNR, CDR2 FQNEAQ (reference sequence). Unmatched junction bases numbered 6, after V lost 3 bases and J lost 4 bases. The CDR3 consists of 15 residues.

The genes are TRBV12-3 or TRBV12-4 and TRBJ2-5; weak D call: TRBD1 (6 bases). The CDR3 sequence is 12 residues long. V was trimmed by 4 bases and J by 7 bases, leaving 10 bases between them. In DNA form, the CDR3 reads TGTGCCAGCAGTTCTACAGGGTCGACCCAGTACTTC. It encodes CASSSTGSTQYF.

The chain combines TRBV5-5 with TRBJ2-1; TRBD2 matches at 11 bases. The germline gives CDR1 SGHKS, CDR2 YYEKEE (reference sequence). The CDR3 is 13 amino acids. The J segment lost 15 bases and the V segment lost 0 bases, leaving 5 bases of the junction unmatched. The CDR3: CASSLGGLADVFF. The DNA of the CDR3 is TGTGCCAGCAGCTTGGGGGGACTAGCGGATGTGTTCTTC.

V gene TRBV3-1 (or the pseudogene TRBV3-2) combines with J gene TRBJ2-4, with 8 bases aligning to TRBD2. This CDR3 region has 13 residues. CDR1 and CDR2 from the germline V gene are LGHDT and YNNKEL (reference sequence). The ends lost 3 bases at V and 8 bases at J; junction bases unmatched: 3. The chain's CDR3 is CASSHSGNDIQYF. The DNA of the CDR3 is TGTGCCAGCAGCCATAGCGGGAACGACATTCAGTACTTC.

This clone was seen a single time. Compared with germline, one end of the junction differs, possibly owing to a read error. The chain has TRBV15 and TRBJ1-4, with D uncertain. The length of the CDR3 is 17 residues. Germline assignment: CDR1 LNHNV and CDR2 YYDKDF (reference sequence). For the CDR3, the DNA is TGTGCCATCAGCCCCGAGGTTAACGTTGCAACTAATGAAAAACTGTTTTTT. Its protein product is CAISPEVNVATNEKLFF.

V and J are TRBV7-9 and TRBJ2-1; D gene unclear. Trimming stripped 1 base from V and 10 bases from J, with 11 bases between. In germline, CDR1 is SEHNR, CDR2 FQNEAQ (reference sequence). The CDR3 contains 13 residues. The CDR3 reads CASSLGTAREQFF. The CDR3, as DNA: TGTGCCAGCAGCTTAGGAACTGCTCGGGAGCAGTTCTTC.

The J gene is TRBJ2-7, the V gene TRBV27, with a tentative D call TRBD2 (6 bases). The length of the CDR3 is 16 residues. Between the trimmed V and J ends, which lost 3 bases and 5 bases, there was a span of 20 bases. Germline CDR1 reads MNHEY; CDR2 reads SMNVEV (reference sequence). The CDR3 DNA reads TGTGCCAGCAGTTTGTCGGGGGACCCAGGGATCCACGAGCAGTACTTC. It specifies CASSLSGDPGIHEQYF.

J is TRBJ1-2 and V is TRBV29-1, with D unresolved. Germline V gene data show CDR1 as SQVTM and CDR2 as ANQGSEA. The CDR3 extends over 13 amino acids. V shed 1 base and J shed 0 bases, with 6 bases lying between them. CDR3 DNA: TGCAGCGTTGAAGTGTACACTAACTATGGCTACACCTTC. Encoded protein: CSVEVYTNYGYTF.

This sequence joins TRBV10-3 and TRBJ1-2, with TRBD1 matching 8 bases. This CDR3 is built from 14 residues. After removal of 8 bases from V and 2 bases from J, the junction contained 7 bases not matched to a gene. CDR1 is ENHRY, CDR2 SYGVKD, per germline. This CDR3 is CAIGETGVNYGYTF. CDR3 nucleotides: TGTGCCATCGGGGAGACAGGGGTCAACTATGGCTACACCTTC.

The genes are TRBV7-2 and TRBJ2-5; D remains ambiguous. From germline, CDR1 is SGHTA and CDR2 FQGNSA. Trimming pared 0 bases from V and 6 bases from J, leaving 11 bases between. The CDR3 contains 14 residues. The chain's CDR3 is CASSLANSVKTQYF. The DNA of the CDR3 is TGTGCCAGCAGCTTAGCGAACAGTGTGAAGACCCAGTACTTC.

This clone was picked up one time. V gene TRBV7-8 combines with J gene TRBJ2-2, with a possible D match to TRBD1 (5 bases). CDR1 SGHVS and CDR2 FQNEAQ come from the germline V gene. The ends were cut back, 4 bases at V and 5 bases at J, with 14 bases in the middle. CDR3 length equals 15 residues. The CDR3 spells CASSSGRVLTGELFF. DNA for the CDR3: TGTGCCAGCAGCTCCGGCAGGGTGTTAACCGGGGAGCTGTTTTTT.

The chain employs TRBV13 and TRBJ1-2, with TRBD1 identical over 7 bases. This CDR3 region has 15 residues. From germline, CDR1 is PRHDT and CDR2 FYEKMQ (reference sequence). J was trimmed by 0 bases and V by 4 bases; bases with no gene match: 5. CDR3 nucleotide sequence: TGTGCCAGCAGCTGGACAGGCTCAGCTAACTATGGCTACACCTTC. Translated: CASSWTGSANYGYTF.

The CDR3 DNA reads as TGTGCCATCAGTAGCCGGGACAGGGCAGATCCATATGGCTACACCTTC. Amino acid sequence: CAISSRDRADPYGYTF. This chain joins TRBV10-3 and TRBJ1-2, with 9 bases identical to TRBD1. The V gene end was trimmed by 5 bases and the J gene end by 5 bases; junction bases not matched to a gene: 12. Per germline, CDR1 ENHRY and CDR2 SYGVKD. The CDR3 totals 16 residues.

This rearrangement joins TRBV7-9 to TRBJ1-5; tentative D call: TRBD1 (5 bases). Deletions cut 5 bases from V and 5 bases from J, with 13 bases between. Germline CDR1 SEHNR, CDR2 FQNEAQ (reference sequence). The length of the CDR3 is 14 residues. This CDR3 reads CASSLTGAHQPQHF. The CDR3 nucleotides read TGTGCCAGCAGCCTAACAGGCGCCCATCAGCCCCAGCATTTT.

The chain joins TRBV11-2 to TRBJ1-1; D possibly corresponds to TRBD1 (5 bases). The CDR3 is 14 residues long. Germline CDR1 reads SGHAT; CDR2 reads FQNNGV. Trimming took 4 bases from V and 8 from J, leaving 17 bases between them. CDR3 DNA: TGTGCCAGCAGCTCCGGAAATTGGGGCGCAGAAGCTTTCTTT. Its translation: CASSSGNWGAEAFF.

The chain uses TRBV19 and TRBJ1-6; 10 positions match TRBD1. The V segment lost 6 bases and the J segment 7 bases; nucleotides outside the gene matches: 6. Germline V gives CDR1 LNHDA, CDR2 SQIVND (reference sequence). This CDR3 is built from 15 residues. The CDR3 nucleotides read TGTGCCAGTAGCCCTTCGACAGGGGGCAATTCACCCCTCCACTTT. Encoded protein: CASSPSTGGNSPLHF.

This clone was detected only a few times. The rearrangement links TRBV7-2 to TRBJ1-1; D unclear. This CDR3 region has 14 residues. Germline V gene data show CDR1 as SGHTA and CDR2 as FQGNSA. V lost 5 bases and J lost 6, with 16 bases in between. The CDR3 reads CASSLTRAGAEAFF. CDR3 sequence (DNA): TGTGCCAGCAGCCTCACACGGGCGGGCGCTGAAGCTTTCTTT.

The chain uses TRBV3-1 (or the pseudogene TRBV3-2) and TRBJ1-1; the match to TRBD1 covers 7 bases. The CDR3 consists of 14 residues. Germline trimming cut 4 bases from V and 3 bases from J; bases unmatched to any gene: 5. CDR1 and CDR2 from the germline V gene are LGHDT and YNNKEL (reference sequence). The CDR3 region is CASSPQGDHTEAFF. The CDR3 region has the DNA TGTGCCAGCAGCCCCCAGGGGGATCACACTGAAGCTTTCTTT.

The V call is TRBV7-6, the J call TRBJ2-5; possibly TRBD2 for D (7 bases). V was clipped by 1 base and J by 9 bases, with 15 bases between them. The V gene's germline CDR1 is SGHVS and CDR2 FNYEAQ. The CDR3 is 14 residues long. CDR3 in DNA: TGTGCCAGCAGCTTAGGAGGGGGAGGGCCAGCCCAGTACTTC. It is translated as CASSLGGGGPAQYF. The full variable domain, its missing parts supplied by reference TRBV7-6 and TRBJ2-5, is GAGVSQSPRYKVTKRGQDVALRCDPISGHVSLYWYRQALGQGPEFLTYFNYEAQQDKSGLPNDRFSAERPEGSISTLTIQRTEQRDSAMYRCASSLGGGGPAQYFGPGTRLLVL.

The chain links TRBV4-1 to TRBJ2-3, with 12 bases matching TRBD2. Germline-derived CDR1 and CDR2 are MGHRA and YSYEKL. The junction had 5 bases not matched to a gene; V was cut back by 1 base and J by 0 bases. The CDR3 has 18 residues. CDR3 sequence: CASSQGRTSGVSTDTQYF. The CDR3 coding sequence is TGCGCCAGCAGCCAAGGGAGGACTAGCGGGGTTAGCACAGATACGCAGTATTTT.

This rearrangement joins TRBV28 to TRBJ1-6, with D maybe TRBD1 (5 bases). V gave up 5 bases and J gave up 7 bases, with 18 bases separating them. This CDR3 is built from 16 residues. Germline values: CDR1 MDHEN, CDR2 SYDVKM. The CDR3 loop reads CASSRRPGLFNSPLHF. DNA of the CDR3: TGTGCCAGCAGTAGGCGTCCAGGGCTCTTCAATTCACCCCTCCACTTT.

This chain joins TRBV4-1 and TRBJ1-2, with 9 bases fitting TRBD1. The germline CDR1 and CDR2 sequences are MGHRA and YSYEKL. The CDR3 has 15 amino acids. V lost 2 bases to trimming and J lost 5 bases; unmatched junction nucleotides: 6. CDR3 nucleotide sequence: TGCGCCAGCAGCCAACCGGGACAGGGTGGATATGGCTACACCTTC. Translated, it gives CASSQPGQGGYGYTF.

The chain is built from TRBV11-3 and TRBJ2-1, with D maybe TRBD2 (5 bases). With 5 bases removed from V and 0 bases from J, the gap between germline ends came to 17 bases. Germline-derived CDR1 and CDR2 are SGHNT and YENEEA. This CDR3 has 17 amino acids. The CDR3 spells CASSPGGYLSSYNEQFF. Here the CDR3 DNA reads TGTGCCAGCAGCCCCGGCGGGTATTTGAGCTCCTACAATGAGCAGTTCTTC. The full variable domain, in which reference TRBV11-3 and TRBJ2-1 provide the parts outside the CDR3, is EAGVVQSPRYKIIEKKQPVAFWCNPISGHNTLYWYLQNLGQGPELLIRYENEEAVDDSQLPKDRFSAERLKGVDSTLKIQPAELGDSAVYLCASSPGGYLSSYNEQFFGPGTRLTVL.

The table lists this clone with a few counts. The V call is TRBV10-3, the J call TRBJ2-2, with TRBD2 identical over 11 bases. V lost 4 bases, J lost 8 bases, and 6 bases stayed unmatched. This CDR3 is 15 amino acids long. CDR1 is ENHRY and CDR2 is SYGVKD in the germline V gene. CDR3 nucleotides: TGTGCCATCAGTGGCCCCAGGACTAGCGGGGGGGAGCTGTTTTTT. This gives the protein CAISGPRTSGGELFF.

J is TRBJ1-6 and V is TRBV28; D perhaps matches TRBD1 (5 bases). CDR3 length equals 13 residues. The germline V gene encodes CDR1 MDHEN and CDR2 SYDVKM. V was shortened by 3 bases and J by 11 bases, with 11 bases between the two germline ends. The CDR3 nucleotides are TGTGCCAGCAGTTTCGGGGGTCGGACACCCCTCCACTTT. This translates into CASSFGGRTPLHF.

This chain uses TRBV5-4 with TRBJ2-3, with D tentatively TRBD1 (6 bases). CDR3 length equals 13 residues. Germline-derived CDR1 and CDR2 are SGHNT and YYREEE (reference sequence). The V end lost 3 bases, the J end lost 5 bases, and 10 bases lay between the germline ends. CDR3 sequence reads: CASSSQGQDTQYF. CDR3 bases: TGTGCCAGCAGCTCGCAGGGGCAAGATACGCAGTATTTT.